This T cell receptor beta chain was documented in a study of T cells in Graves' hyperthyroidism and ophthalmopathy. Graves' hyperthyroidism qualified as stable when ophthalmopathy did not progress within 18 months. Clinical symptoms, serum thyroxine, TRAb, thyroid ultrasound and orbital computed tomography established diagnosis. RNA transcripts were the template for amplifying TCR beta CDR3 regions. HTBI primers were used for first-round RT-PCR of the TCR CDR3. Each CDR3 protein is one row after TCRdb ran MiXCR on the multiplex PCR reads. The sample lists 800,000 or so distinct CDR3 sequences; about 38% were seen once. This clonotype appeared many times. The CDR3 covers 15 residues. CDR1 and CDR2 (germline): MGHDK, SYGVNS. V lost 8 bases, J lost 6 bases, and 20 bases lay in between.

The source of this sequence is a man aged 18-30 years with Graves' hyperthyroidism. The rearrangement links TRBV25-1 to TRBJ1-5; no clear D. The sample consisted of blood. Written as DNA, the CDR3 is TGTGCCAGCCCGCGGGAGAGGTCGGCCGGTCAGCCCCAGCATTTT. Translation gives CASPRERSAGQPQHF.